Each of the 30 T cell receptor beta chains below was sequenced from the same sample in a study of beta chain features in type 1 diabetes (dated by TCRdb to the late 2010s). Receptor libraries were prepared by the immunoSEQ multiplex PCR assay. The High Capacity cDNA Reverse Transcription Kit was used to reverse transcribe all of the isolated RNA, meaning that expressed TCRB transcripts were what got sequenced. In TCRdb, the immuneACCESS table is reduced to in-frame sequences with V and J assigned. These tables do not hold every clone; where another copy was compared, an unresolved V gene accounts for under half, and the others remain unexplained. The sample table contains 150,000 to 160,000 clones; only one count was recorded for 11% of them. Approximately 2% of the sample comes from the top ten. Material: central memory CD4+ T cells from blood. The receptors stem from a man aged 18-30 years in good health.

This chain's CDR3 is CASSNGQVQETQYF. DNA for the CDR3: TGTGCCAGCAGCAACGGACAGGTACAAGAGACCCAGTACTTC. V is TRBV5-4 and J is TRBJ2-5, with 7 bases that match TRBD1. The CDR3 has 14 residues. In germline, CDR1 is SGHNT, CDR2 YYREEE (reference sequence). V was pared by 4 bases and J by 2 bases, with 5 bases of the junction left unmatched.

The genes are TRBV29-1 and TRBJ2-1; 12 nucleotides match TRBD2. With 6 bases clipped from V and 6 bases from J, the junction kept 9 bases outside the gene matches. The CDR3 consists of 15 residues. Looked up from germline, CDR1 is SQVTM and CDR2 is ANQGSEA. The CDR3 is CSVDPPSGRGNEQFF. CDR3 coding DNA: TGCAGCGTAGACCCTCCTAGCGGGAGGGGCAATGAGCAGTTCTTC.

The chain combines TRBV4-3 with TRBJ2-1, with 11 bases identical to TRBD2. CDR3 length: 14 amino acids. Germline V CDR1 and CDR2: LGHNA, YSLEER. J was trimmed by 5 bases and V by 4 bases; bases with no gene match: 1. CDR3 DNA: TGCGCCAGCAGCCCGGGACTAGCGGACAATGAGCAGTTCTTC. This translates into CASSPGLADNEQFF.

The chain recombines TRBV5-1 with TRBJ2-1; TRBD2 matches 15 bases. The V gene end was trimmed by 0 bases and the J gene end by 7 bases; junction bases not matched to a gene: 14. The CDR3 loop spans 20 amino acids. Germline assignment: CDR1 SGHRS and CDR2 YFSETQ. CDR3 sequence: CASSLARGLAGGPAQNEQFF. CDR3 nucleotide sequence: TGCGCCAGCAGCTTGGCCAGGGGACTAGCGGGAGGCCCCGCCCAGAATGAGCAGTTCTTC.

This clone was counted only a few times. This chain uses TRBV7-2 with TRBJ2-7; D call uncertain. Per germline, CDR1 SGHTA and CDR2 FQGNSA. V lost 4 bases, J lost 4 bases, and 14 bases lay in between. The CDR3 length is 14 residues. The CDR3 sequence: CASSSRNTLYEQYF. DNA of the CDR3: TGTGCCAGCAGCTCCAGAAACACATTATACGAGCAGTACTTC.

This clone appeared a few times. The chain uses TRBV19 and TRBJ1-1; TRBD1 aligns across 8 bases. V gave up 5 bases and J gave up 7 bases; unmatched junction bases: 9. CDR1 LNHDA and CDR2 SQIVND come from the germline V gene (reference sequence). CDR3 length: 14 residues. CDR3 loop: CASSLRTGSVEAFF. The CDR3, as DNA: TGTGCCAGTAGTCTCCGGACAGGGTCGGTTGAAGCTTTCTTT.

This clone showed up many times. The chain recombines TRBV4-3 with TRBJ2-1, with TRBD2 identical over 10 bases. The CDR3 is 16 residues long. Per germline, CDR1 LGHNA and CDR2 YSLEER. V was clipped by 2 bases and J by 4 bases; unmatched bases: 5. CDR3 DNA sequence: TGCGCCAGCAGCCAACAACTAGCGGGACAGTACAATGAGCAGTTCTTC. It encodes CASSQQLAGQYNEQFF.

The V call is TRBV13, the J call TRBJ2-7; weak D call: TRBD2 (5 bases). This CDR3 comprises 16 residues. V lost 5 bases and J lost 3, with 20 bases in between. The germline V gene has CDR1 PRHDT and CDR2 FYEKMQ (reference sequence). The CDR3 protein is CASSPEREVGYYEQYF. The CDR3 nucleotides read TGTGCCAGCAGCCCCGAACGGGAAGTAGGCTACTACGAGCAGTACTTC.

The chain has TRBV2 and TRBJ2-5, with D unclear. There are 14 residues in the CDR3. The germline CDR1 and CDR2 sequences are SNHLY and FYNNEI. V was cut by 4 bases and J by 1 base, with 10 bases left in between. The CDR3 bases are TGTGCCAGCAGTGGGTCCGGCGGCCAAGAGACCCAGTACTTC. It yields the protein CASSGSGGQETQYF.

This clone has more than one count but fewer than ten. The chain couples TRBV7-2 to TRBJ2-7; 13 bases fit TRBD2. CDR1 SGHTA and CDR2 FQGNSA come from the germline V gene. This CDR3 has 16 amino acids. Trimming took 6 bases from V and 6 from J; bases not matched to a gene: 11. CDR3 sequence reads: CASSPPGLAGAGEQYF. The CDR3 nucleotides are TGTGCCAGCAGTCCTCCTGGACTAGCGGGAGCGGGCGAGCAGTACTTC.

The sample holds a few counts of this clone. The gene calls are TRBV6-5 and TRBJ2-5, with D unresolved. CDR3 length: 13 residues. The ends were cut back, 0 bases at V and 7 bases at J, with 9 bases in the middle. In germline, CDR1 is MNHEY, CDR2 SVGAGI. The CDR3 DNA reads TGTGCCAGCAGTTACTCTGCCGTAGCGACCCAGTACTTC. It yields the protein CASSYSAVATQYF.

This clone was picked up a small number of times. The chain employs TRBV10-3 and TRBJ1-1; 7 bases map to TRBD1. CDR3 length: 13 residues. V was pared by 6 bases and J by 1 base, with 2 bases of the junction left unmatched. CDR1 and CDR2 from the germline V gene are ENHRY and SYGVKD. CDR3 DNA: TGTGCCATCAGGGGACAGACGAACACTGAAGCTTTCTTT. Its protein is CAIRGQTNTEAFF.

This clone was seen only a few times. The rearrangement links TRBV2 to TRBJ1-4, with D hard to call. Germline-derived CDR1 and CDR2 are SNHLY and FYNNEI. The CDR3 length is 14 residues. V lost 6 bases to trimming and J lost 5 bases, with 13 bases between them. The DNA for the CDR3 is TGTGCCAGCAGGCGGACGGACCCGAATGAAAAACTGTTTTTT. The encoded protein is CASRRTDPNEKLFF.

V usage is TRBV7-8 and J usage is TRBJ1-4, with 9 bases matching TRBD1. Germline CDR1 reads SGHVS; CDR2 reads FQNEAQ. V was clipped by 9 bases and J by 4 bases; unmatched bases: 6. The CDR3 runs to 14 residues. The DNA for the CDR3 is TGTGCCAGTGGGACAGGGACCCATAATGAAAAACTGTTTTTT. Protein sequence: CASGTGTHNEKLFF. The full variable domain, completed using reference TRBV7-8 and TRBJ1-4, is GAGVSQSPRYKVAKRGQDVALRCDPISGHVSLFWYQQALGQGPEFLTYFQNEAQLDKSGLPSDRFFAERPEGSVSTLKIQRTQQEDSAVYLCASGTGTHNEKLFFGSGTQLSVL.

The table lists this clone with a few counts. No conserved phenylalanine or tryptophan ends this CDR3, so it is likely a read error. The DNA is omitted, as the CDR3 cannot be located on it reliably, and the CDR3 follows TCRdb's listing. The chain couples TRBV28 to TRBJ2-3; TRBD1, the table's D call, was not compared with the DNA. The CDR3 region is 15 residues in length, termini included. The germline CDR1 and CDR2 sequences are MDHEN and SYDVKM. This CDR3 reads CASGRTGGAWTVREY.

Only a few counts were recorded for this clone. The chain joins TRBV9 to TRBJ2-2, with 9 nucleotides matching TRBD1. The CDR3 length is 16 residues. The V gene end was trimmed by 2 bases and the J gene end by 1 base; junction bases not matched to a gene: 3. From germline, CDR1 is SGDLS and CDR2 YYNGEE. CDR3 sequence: CASSVGTGRNTGELFF. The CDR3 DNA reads TGTGCCAGCAGCGTCGGGACAGGGAGGAACACCGGGGAGCTGTTTTTT. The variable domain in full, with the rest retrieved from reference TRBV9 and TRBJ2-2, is DSGVTQTPKHLITATGQRVTLRCSPRSGDLSVYWYQQSLDQGLQFLIQYYNGEERAKGNILERFSAQQFPDLHSELNLSSLELGDSALYFCASSVGTGRNTGELFFGEGSRLTVL.

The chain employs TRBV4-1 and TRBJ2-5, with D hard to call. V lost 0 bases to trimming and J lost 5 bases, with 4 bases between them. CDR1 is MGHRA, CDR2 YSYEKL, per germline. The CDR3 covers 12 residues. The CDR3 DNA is TGCGCCAGCAGCCAAGATCGGGAGACCCAGTACTTC. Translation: CASSQDRETQYF.

CDR3 sequence: CASSFSQRGRQPQHF. CDR3 coding DNA: TGTGCCAGCAGTTTTAGCCAGAGGGGGCGCCAGCCCCAGCATTTT. This chain joins TRBV28 and TRBJ1-5; 7 nucleotides match TRBD1. V lost 3 bases, J lost 7 bases, and 9 bases stayed unmatched. Germline V lookup: CDR1 MDHEN, CDR2 SYDVKM. The CDR3 loop spans 15 amino acids.

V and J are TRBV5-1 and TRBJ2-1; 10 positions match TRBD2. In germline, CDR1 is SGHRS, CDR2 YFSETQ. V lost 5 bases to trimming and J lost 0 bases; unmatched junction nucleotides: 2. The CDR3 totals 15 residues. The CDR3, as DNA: TGCGCCAGCAGGGGACTAGCGAGCTCCTACAATGAGCAGTTCTTC. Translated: CASRGLASSYNEQFF.

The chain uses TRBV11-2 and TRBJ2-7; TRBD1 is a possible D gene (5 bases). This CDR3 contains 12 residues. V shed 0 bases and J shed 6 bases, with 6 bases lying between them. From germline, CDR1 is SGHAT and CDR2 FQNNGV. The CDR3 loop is CASSLEGREQYF. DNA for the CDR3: TGTGCCAGCAGCTTAGAGGGGCGCGAGCAGTACTTC.

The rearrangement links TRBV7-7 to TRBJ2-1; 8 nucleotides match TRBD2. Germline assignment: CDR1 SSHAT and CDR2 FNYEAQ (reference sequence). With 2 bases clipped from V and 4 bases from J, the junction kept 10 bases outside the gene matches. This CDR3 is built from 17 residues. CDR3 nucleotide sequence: TGTGCCAGCAGCTTAATCCCTCCAGCGGGGGATTACAATGAGCAGTTCTTC. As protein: CASSLIPPAGDYNEQFF.

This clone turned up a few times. The CDR3 DNA is TGTGCCGGACCGGGACGACAGTACTTC. Its translation is CAGPGRQYF. The chain employs TRBV2 and TRBJ2-7; D tentatively reads TRBD1 or TRBD2 (5 bases each). The CDR3 spans 9 residues. Germline CDR1 and CDR2: SNHLY and FYNNEI. V lost 11 bases to trimming and J lost 10 bases, with 12 bases between them.

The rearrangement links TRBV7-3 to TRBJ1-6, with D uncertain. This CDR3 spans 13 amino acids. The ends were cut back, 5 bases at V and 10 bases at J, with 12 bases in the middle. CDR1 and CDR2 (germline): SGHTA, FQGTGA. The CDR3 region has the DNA TGTGCCAGCAGCCATGATTCCCGATCACCCCTCCACTTT. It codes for CASSHDSRSPLHF.

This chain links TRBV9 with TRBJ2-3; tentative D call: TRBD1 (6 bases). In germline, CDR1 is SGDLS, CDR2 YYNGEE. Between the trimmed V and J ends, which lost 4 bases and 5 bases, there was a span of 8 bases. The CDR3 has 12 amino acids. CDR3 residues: CASSQGGDTQYF. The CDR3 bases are TGTGCCAGCAGCCAAGGGGGAGATACGCAGTATTTT.

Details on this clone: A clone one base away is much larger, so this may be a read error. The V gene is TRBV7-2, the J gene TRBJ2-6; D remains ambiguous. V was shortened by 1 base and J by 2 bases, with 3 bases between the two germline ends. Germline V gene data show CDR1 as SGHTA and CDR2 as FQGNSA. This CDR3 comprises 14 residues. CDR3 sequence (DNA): TGTGCCAGCAGCTTAGACCCTGGGGCCAACGTCCTGACTTTC. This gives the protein CASSLDPGANVLTF.

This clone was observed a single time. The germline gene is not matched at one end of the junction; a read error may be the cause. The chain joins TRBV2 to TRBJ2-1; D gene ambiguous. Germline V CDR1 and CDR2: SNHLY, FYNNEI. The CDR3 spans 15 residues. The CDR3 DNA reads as TGTGCCAGCAGTGTCTACAGTCCCTCCCACAATGAGCAGTTCTTC. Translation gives CASSVYSPSHNEQFF. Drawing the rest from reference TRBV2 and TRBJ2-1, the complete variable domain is EPEVTQTPSHQVTQMGQEVILRCVPISNHLYFYWYRQILGQKVEFLVSFYNNEISEKSEIFDDQFSVERPDGSNFTLKIRSTKLEDSAMYFCASSVYSPSHNEQFFGPGTRLTVL.

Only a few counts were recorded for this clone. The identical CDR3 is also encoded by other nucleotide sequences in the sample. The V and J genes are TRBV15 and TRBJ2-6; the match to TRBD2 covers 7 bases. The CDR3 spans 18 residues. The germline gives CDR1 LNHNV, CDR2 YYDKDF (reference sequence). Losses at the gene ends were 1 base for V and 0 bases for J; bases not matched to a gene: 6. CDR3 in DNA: TGTGCCACCAGCAGAGCCCGGGAGGCTCGCTCTGGGGCCAACGTCCTGACTTTC. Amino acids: CATSRAREARSGANVLTF.

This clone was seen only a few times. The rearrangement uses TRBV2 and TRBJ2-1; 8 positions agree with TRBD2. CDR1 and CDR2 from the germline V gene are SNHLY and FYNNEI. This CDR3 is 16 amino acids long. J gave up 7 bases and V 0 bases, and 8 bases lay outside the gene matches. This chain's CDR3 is CASSEARRTSKNEQFF. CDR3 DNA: TGTGCCAGCAGTGAAGCGAGACGGACTAGCAAGAATGAGCAGTTCTTC. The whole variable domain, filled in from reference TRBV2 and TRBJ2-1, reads EPEVTQTPSHQVTQMGQEVILRCVPISNHLYFYWYRQILGQKVEFLVSFYNNEISEKSEIFDDQFSVERPDGSNFTLKIRSTKLEDSAMYFCASSEARRTSKNEQFFGPGTRLTVL.

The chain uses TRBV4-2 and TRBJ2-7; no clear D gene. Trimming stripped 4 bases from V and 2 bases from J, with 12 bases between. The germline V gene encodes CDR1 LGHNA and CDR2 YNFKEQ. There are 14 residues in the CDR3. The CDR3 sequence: CASSRSLKTYEQYF. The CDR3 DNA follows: TGTGCCAGCAGCCGATCACTGAAGACCTACGAGCAGTACTTC.

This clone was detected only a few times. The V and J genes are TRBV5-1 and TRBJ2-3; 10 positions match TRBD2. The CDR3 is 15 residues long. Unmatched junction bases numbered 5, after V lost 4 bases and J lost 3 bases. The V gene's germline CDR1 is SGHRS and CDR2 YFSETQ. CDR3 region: CASSPGTSATDTQYF. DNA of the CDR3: TGCGCCAGCAGCCCGGGGACTAGCGCGACAGATACGCAGTATTTT.